The 9 T cell receptor beta chains below were found in one sample sequenced in a study of OX40 agonist ivuxolimab in advanced cancers. The library was produced with the immunoSEQ multiplex PCR assay. As stored in TCRdb, this immuneACCESS dataset retains in-frame rearrangements with V and J assigned. A fraction of the clones does not appear; measured against another copy, unresolved V genes explain less than half of the discrepancy, and the remainder lacks a known reason. The sample has about 100,000 clones on record, under 95% of them singletons. The ten largest clones capture around 0.58% of the sample. The sequenced sample was CD4+ or CD8+ T cells sorted from blood, obtained in a trial of the OX40 agonist ivuxolimab. All receptors derive from an adult with an advanced solid tumor such as melanoma, head and neck, liver or kidney cancer.

The chain has TRBV2 and TRBJ2-1, with a tentative D call TRBD2 (5 bases). V was shortened by 2 bases and J by 10 bases, with 6 bases between the two germline ends. Germline V gene data show CDR1 as SNHLY and CDR2 as FYNNEI. The CDR3 has 11 amino acids. CDR3 region: CASSERLEQFF. CDR3 sequence (DNA): TGTGCCAGCAGTGAACGACTAGAGCAGTTCTTC.

The chain uses TRBV28 and TRBJ2-7; D is perhaps TRBD1 or TRBD2 (5 bases each). Looked up from germline, CDR1 is MDHEN and CDR2 is SYDVKM. Deletions cut 10 bases from V and 4 bases from J, with 11 bases between. The CDR3 covers 11 residues. DNA of the CDR3: TGTGCCACCGGGACGGTATACGAGCAGTACTTC. Translated: CATGTVYEQYF.

The chain combines TRBV19 with TRBJ2-2, with 9 bases aligning to TRBD2. Looked up from germline, CDR1 is LNHDA and CDR2 is SQIVND (reference sequence). There are 17 residues in the CDR3. V lost 5 bases, J lost 5 bases, and 12 bases stayed unmatched. The CDR3 DNA sequence: TGTGCCAGTAGTCCAGGGACTAGCCGCCGAATTACCGGGGAGCTGTTTTTT. Its translation is CASSPGTSRRITGELFF.

The chain recombines TRBV29-1 with TRBJ1-5; 7 positions agree with TRBD1. This CDR3 has 13 residues. Germline CDR1 and CDR2: SQVTM and ANQGSEA. Trimming cost V 4 bases and J 7 bases; bases outside gene matches: 7. The CDR3 region is CSVAGTDGQPQHF. The CDR3 bases are TGCAGCGTTGCCGGGACAGACGGCCAGCCCCAGCATTTT. Full variable domain (remainder filled in from reference TRBV29-1 and TRBJ1-5): SAVISQKPSRDICQRGTSLTIQCQVDSQVTMMFWYRQQPGQSLTLIATANQGSEATYESGFVIDKFPISRPNLTFSTLTVSNMSPEDSSIYLCSVAGTDGQPQHFGDGTRLSIL.

This clone was counted once. V and J are TRBV5-4 and TRBJ2-3; a weak D match, TRBD2 (6 bases). Germline CDR1 is SGHNT and CDR2 is YYREEE (reference sequence). Trimming left V 4 bases short and J 3 bases short, with 18 bases between. CDR3 size: 16 residues. The CDR3 sequence: CASSRLEGRRTDTQYF. DNA for the CDR3: TGTGCCAGCAGCCGGTTGGAAGGGAGGAGGACAGATACGCAGTATTTT.

The genes are TRBV6-5 and TRBJ2-5; weak D call: TRBD1 (5 bases). Germline V gene data show CDR1 as MNHEY and CDR2 as SVGAGI. V was shortened by 4 bases and J by 4 bases, with 16 bases between the two germline ends. The CDR3 loop spans 15 amino acids. CDR3: CASSFLAGLAETQYF. CDR3 in DNA: TGTGCCAGCAGTTTCCTGGCAGGGTTGGCAGAGACCCAGTACTTC.

The chain uses TRBV10-3 and TRBJ1-5; D ambiguous. This CDR3 has 14 residues. The germline gives CDR1 ENHRY, CDR2 SYGVKD. V lost 11 bases and J 3 bases, leaving 17 bases between the germline ends. The CDR3 loop is CASEGRRDNQPQHF. The DNA of the CDR3 is TGTGCCTCCGAGGGCAGGAGGGACAATCAGCCCCAGCATTTT.

This sequence joins TRBV28 and TRBJ2-1; a weak D match, TRBD1 (5 bases). The germline V and J ends were trimmed by 6 bases and 6 bases, with 18 bases remaining between them. Per the germline V gene, CDR1 is MDHEN and CDR2 is SYDVKM. The CDR3 extends over 15 amino acids. This chain's CDR3 is CASSPAPWQGNEQFF. In nucleotides, the CDR3 is TGTGCCAGCAGCCCCGCCCCTTGGCAGGGCAATGAGCAGTTCTTC.

The genes are TRBV10-1 and TRBJ1-1; possible D gene TRBD1, 5 bases. The length of the CDR3 is 13 residues. V lost 7 bases, J lost 0 bases, and 9 bases lay in between. Germline loops: CDR1 WNHNN, CDR2 SYGVQD (reference sequence). CDR3 loop: CASKGHLNTEAFF. The CDR3 DNA reads TGCGCCAGCAAAGGACATCTGAACACTGAAGCTTTCTTT.